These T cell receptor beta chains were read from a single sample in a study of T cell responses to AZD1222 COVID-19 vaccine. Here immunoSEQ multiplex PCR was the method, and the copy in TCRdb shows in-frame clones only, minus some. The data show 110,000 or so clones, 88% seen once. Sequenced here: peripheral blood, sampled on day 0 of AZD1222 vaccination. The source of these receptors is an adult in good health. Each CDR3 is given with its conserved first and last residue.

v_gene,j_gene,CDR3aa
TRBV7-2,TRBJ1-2,CASSPDRGGYGYTF
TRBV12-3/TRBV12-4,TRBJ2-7,CASSPQGYEQYF
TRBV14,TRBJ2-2,CASSHAGAPYTGELFF
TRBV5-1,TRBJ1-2,CASSLAGKLYGYTF
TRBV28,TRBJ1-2,CASSPPRQGSYGYTF
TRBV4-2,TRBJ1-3,CASSQEDGPGNTIYF
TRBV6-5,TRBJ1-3,CASHAGGYSGNTIYF
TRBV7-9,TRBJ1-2,CASSDRVYGYTF
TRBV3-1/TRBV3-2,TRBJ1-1,CASSQEVGRSEAFF
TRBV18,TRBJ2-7,CASSPAGSYEQYF
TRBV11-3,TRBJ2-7,CASSPRQYF
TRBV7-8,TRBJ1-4,CASSLRWHLNEKLFF
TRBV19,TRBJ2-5,CASSHGQGAETQYF
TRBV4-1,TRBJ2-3,CASSQSPSWDSKYF
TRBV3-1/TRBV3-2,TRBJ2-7,CASSQAGSLYEQYF
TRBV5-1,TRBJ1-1,CASSSGSVGRRTEAFF
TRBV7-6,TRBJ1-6,CASSSAPGQSSYNSPLHF
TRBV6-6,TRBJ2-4,CASSPTPGPSAKNIQYF
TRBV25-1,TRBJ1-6,CASSEQGRGDSPLHF
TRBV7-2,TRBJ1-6,CASSLVVSNNSPLHF
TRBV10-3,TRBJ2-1,CAISWTSGSGEQFF
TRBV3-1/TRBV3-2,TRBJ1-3,CASSPTGKENTIYF
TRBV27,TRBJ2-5,CASSPPGQGLKTQYF
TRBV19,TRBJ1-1,CASSIGGDTEAFF
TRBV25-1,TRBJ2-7,CASARDSSYEQYF
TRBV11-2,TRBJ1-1,CASSLDRGDTEAFF
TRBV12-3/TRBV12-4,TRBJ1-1,CASSFERNTEAFF
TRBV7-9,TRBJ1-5,CASSSPGSNQPQHF
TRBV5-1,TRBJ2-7,CASSIAGPRTYEQYF